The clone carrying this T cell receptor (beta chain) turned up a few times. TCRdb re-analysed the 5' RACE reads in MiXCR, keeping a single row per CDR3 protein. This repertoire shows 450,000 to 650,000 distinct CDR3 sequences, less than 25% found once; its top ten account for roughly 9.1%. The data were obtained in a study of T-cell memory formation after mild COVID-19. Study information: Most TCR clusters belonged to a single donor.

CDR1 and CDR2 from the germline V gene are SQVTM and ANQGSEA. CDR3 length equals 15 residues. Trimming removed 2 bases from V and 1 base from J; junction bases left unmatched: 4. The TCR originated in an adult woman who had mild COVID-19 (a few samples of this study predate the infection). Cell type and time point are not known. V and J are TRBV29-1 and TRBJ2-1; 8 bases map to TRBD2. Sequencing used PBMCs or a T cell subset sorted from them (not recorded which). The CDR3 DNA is TGCAGCGTTGAACCAGCGGGAGTTTCCTACAATGAGCAGTTCTTC. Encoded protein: CSVEPAGVSYNEQFF.